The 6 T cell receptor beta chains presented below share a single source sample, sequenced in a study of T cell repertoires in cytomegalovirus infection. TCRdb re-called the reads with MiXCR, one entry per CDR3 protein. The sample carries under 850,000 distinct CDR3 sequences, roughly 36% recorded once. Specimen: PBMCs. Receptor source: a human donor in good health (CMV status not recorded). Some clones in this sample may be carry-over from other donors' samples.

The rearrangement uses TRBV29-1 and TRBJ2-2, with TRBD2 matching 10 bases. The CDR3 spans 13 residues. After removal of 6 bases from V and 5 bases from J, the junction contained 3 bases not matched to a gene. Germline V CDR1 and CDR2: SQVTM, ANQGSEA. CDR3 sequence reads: CSVRTSGTGELFF. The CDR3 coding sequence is TGCAGCGTGAGGACTAGCGGAACCGGGGAGCTGTTTTTT.

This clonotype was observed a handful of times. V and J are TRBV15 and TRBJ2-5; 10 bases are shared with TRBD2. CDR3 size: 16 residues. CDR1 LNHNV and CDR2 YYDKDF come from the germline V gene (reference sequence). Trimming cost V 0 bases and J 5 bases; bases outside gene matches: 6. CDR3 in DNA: TGTGCCACCAGCAGAGAGGAGCTAGCGGGAGACGAGACCCAGTACTTC. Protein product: CATSREELAGDETQYF.

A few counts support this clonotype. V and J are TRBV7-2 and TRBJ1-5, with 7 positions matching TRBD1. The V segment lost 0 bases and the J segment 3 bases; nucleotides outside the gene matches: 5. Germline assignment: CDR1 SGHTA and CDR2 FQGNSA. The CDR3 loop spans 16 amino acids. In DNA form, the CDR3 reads TGTGCCAGCAGCTTAGCTGCGGGACAGTACAATCAGCCCCAGCATTTT. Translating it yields CASSLAAGQYNQPQHF.

CDR3 loop: CSVEAGSRTGELFF. Here the CDR3 DNA reads TGCAGCGTTGAAGCAGGGTCGCGGACCGGGGAGCTGTTTTTT. The J gene is TRBJ2-2, the V gene TRBV29-1, with D possibly being TRBD1 (5 bases). The germline V gene has CDR1 SQVTM and CDR2 ANQGSEA. The CDR3 runs 14 residues. V was clipped by 1 base and J by 5 bases, with 11 bases between them.

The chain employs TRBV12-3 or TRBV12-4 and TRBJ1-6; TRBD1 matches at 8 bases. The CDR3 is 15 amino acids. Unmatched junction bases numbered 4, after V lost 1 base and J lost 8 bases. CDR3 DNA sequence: TGTGCCAGCAGTTTAGACCAGGGGGCGGATTCACCCCTCCACTTT. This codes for CASSLDQGADSPLHF.

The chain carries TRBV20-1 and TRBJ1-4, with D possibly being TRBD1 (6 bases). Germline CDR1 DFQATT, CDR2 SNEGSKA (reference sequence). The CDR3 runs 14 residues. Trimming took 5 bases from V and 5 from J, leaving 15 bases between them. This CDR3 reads CSAPRGGGNEKLFF. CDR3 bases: TGCAGTGCTCCCCGAGGGGGGGGGAATGAAAAACTGTTTTTT.